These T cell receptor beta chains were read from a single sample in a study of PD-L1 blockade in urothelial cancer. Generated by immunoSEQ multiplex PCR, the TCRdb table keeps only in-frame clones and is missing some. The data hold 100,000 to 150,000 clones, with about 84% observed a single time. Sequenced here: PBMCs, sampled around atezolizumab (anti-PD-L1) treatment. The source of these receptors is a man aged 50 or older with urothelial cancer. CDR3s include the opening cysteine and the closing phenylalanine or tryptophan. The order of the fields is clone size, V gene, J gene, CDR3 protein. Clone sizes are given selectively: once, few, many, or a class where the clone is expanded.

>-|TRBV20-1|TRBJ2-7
CSAIAPNEQYF
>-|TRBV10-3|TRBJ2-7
CAIRPGTSSSYEQYF
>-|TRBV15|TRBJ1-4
CATSRARAGRTNEKLFF
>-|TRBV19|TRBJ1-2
CASSDTYGYTF
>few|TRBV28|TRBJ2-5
CASSRGSRPETQYF
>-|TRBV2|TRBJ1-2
CASSVEQHGYTF
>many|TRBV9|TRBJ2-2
CASSPSITGELFF
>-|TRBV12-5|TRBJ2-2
CASGSGQGGSGELFF
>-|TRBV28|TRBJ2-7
CASSVAGGGKAYEQYF
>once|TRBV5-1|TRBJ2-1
CASSLVLAGDDEQFF
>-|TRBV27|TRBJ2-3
CASPGGRAGDTQYF
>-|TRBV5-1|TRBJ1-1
CASSNLNTEAFF
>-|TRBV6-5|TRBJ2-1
CASSTGTVNEQFF
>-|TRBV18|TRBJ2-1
CASSSPGFREGPEQFF
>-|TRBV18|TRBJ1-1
CASSRQGARTEAFF
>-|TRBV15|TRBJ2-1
CATSSRTAAGEEQFF
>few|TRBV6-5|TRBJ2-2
CASSYSPDRIRGELFF
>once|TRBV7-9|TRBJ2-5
CASSLGPDRGPEGETQYF
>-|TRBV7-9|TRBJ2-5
CASSRGETQYF
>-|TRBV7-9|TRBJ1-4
CASSFATGNEKLFF
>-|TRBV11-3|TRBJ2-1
CASSLGSGRETHNEQFF
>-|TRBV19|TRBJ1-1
CASSIQDRFGEAFF
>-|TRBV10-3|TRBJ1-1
CAISESAIAGTEAFF
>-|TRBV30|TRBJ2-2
CAWSPRLVGGELFF
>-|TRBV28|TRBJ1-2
CASSLRGLYYGYTF
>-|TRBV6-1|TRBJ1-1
CASSEKWGGNTEAFF
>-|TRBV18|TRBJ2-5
CASSPPMKGETQYF
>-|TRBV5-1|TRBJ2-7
CASSWTGVNDEQYF
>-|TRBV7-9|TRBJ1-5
CASSLGSGQRNQPQHF
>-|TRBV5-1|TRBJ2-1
CASSLGTSGTYNEQFF
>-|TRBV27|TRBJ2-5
CASSLVRPRGGETQYF
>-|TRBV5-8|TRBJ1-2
CASSFRDRAYGYTF
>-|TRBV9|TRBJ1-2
CASSTIYGYTF
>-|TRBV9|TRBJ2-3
CASSVDGAGITDTQYF
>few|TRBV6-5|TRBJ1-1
CASSYIRNTEAFF
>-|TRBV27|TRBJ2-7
CASQRAGAHEQYF
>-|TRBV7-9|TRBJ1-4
CASSPRSTGQEKLFF
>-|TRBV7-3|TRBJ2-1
CASSRAGDLRSSYNEQFF
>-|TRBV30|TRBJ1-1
CAWRREGGGLNTEAFF